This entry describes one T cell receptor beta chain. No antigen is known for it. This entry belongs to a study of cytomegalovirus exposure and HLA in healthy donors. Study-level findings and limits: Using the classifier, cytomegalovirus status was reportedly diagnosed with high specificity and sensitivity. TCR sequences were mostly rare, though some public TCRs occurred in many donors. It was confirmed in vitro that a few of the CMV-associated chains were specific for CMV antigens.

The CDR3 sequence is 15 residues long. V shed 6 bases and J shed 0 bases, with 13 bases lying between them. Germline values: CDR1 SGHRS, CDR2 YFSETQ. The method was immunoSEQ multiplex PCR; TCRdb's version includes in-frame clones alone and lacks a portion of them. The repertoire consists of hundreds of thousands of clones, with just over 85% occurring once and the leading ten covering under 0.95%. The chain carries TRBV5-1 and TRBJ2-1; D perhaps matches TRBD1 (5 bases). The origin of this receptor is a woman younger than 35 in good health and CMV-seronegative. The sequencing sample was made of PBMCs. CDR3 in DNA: TGCGCCAGCACCGACAGCCTCAGCTCCTACAATGAGCAGTTCTTC. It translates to CASTDSLSSYNEQFF.